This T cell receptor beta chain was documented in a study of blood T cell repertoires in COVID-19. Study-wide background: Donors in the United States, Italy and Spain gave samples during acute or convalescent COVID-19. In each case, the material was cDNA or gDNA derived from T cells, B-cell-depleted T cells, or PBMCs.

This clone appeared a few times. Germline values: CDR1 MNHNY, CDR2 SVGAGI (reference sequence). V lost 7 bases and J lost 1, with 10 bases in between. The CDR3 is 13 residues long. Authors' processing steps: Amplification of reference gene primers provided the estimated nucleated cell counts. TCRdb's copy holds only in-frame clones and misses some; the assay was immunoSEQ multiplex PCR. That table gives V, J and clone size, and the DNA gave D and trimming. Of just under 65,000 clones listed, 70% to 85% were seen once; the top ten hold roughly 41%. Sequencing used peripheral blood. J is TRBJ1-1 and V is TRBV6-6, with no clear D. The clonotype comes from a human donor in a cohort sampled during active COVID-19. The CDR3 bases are TGTGCCAGCATGAGGGATGCGAACACTGAAGCTTTCTTT. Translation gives CASMRDANTEAFF.